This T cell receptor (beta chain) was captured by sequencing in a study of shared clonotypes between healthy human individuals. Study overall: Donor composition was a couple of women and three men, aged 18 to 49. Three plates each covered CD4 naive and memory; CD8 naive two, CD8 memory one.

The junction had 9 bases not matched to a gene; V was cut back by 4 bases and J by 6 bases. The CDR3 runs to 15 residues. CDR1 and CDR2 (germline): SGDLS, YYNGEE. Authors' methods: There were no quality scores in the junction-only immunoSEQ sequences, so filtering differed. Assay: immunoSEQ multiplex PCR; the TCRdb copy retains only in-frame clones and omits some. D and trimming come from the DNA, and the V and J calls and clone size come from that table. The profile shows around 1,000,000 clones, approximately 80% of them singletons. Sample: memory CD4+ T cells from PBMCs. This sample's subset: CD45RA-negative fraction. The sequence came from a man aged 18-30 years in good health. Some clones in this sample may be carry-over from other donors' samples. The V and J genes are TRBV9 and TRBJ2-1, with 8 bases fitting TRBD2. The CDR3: CASSTGVAGSNEQFF. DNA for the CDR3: TGTGCCAGCAGCACCGGGGTAGCGGGATCCAATGAGCAGTTCTTC.